The 2 T cell receptor beta chains below come from one sample, sequenced in a study of blood T cells in healthy people across ages. With a J-beta primer mix and a sample-barcoded 5' primer, a second PCR ran roughly 6 to 12 cycles. TCRdb called the 5' RACE reads again in MiXCR, with one record for every CDR3 protein. This sample has more than 550,000 distinct CDR3 sequences, with 22% found just once. Sequenced sample: blood. The receptor set was obtained from a man between 65 and 85 years old in good health.

This clonotype was observed a handful of times. CDR3 loop: CASSLCGLHYEQYV. For the CDR3, the DNA is TGTGCCAGCAGCTTATGTGGTCTTCACTACGAGCAGTACGTC. The gene calls are TRBV7-3 and TRBJ2-7; D is unclear. V was cut by 2 bases and J by 3 bases, with 11 bases left in between. The CDR3 loop spans 14 amino acids. Germline-derived CDR1 and CDR2 are SGHTA and FQGTGA.

The table lists this clonotype with a few counts. V and J are TRBV2 and TRBJ2-2; 7 positions match TRBD2. V lost 6 bases, J lost 5 bases, and 9 bases stayed unmatched. The length of the CDR3 is 15 residues. Germline-derived CDR1 and CDR2 are SNHLY and FYNNEI. CDR3 amino acids: CASRVIAGDTGELFF. CDR3 nucleotide sequence: TGTGCCAGCAGGGTGATTGCGGGAGATACCGGGGAGCTGTTTTTT.